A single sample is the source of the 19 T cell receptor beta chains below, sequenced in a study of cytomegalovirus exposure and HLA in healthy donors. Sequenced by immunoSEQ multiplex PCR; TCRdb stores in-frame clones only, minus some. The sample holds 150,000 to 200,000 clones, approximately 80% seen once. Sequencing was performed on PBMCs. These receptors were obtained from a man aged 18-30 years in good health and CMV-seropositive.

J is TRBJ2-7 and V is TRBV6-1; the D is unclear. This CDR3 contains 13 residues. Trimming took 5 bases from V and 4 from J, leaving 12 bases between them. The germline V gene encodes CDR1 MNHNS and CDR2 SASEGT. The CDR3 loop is CASSRQSLYEQYF. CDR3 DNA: TGTGCCAGCAGTCGACAATCCCTATACGAGCAGTACTTC.

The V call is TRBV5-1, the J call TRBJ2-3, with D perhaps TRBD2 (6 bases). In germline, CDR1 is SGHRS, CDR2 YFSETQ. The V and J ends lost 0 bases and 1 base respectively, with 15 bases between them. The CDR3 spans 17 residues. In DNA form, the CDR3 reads TGCGCCAGCAGCTTGGATGAGGGGCCGGGAGGCACAGATACGCAGTATTTT. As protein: CASSLDEGPGGTDTQYF.

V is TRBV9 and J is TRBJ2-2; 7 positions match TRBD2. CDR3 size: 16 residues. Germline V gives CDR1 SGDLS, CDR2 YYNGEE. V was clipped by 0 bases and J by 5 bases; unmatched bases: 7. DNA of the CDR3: TGTGCCAGCAGCGTAGATGGAAGCGGGATAACCGGGGAGCTGTTTTTT. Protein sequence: CASSVDGSGITGELFF.

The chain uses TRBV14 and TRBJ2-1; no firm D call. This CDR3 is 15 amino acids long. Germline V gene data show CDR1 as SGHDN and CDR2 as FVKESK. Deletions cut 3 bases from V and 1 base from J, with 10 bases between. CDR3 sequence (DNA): TGTGCCAGCAGCCACCTTATCCCTTCCTACAATGAGCAGTTCTTC. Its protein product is CASSHLIPSYNEQFF.

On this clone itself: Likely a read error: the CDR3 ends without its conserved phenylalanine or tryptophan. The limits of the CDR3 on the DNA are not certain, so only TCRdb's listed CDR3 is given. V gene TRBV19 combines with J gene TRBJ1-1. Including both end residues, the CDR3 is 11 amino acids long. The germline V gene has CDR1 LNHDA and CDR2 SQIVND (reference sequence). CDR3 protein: CASSIGTDKRI.

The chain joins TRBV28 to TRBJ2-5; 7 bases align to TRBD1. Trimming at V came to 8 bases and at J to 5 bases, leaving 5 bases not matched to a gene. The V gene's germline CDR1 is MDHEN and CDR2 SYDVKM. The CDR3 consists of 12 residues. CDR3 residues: CASVTGLETQYF. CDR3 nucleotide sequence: TGTGCCAGCGTGACAGGGTTGGAGACCCAGTACTTC.

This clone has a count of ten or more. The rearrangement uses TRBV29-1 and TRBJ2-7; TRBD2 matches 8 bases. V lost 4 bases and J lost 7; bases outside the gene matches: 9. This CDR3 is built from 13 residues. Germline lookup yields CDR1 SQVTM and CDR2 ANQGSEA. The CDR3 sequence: CSVADGRAEEQYF. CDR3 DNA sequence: TGCAGCGTTGCCGACGGGAGGGCCGAAGAGCAGTACTTC.

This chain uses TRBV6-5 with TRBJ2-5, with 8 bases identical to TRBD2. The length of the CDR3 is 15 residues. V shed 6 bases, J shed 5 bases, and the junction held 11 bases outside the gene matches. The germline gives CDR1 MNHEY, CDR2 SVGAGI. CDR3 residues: CASRETGREGETQYF. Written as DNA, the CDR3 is TGTGCCAGCAGGGAAACCGGACGGGAGGGTGAGACCCAGTACTTC.

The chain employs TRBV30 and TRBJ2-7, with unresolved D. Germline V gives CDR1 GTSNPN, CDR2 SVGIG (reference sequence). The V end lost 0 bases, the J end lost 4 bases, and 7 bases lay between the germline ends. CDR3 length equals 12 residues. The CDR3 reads CAWSVRGYEQYF. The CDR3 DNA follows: TGTGCCTGGAGTGTACGCGGATACGAGCAGTACTTC.

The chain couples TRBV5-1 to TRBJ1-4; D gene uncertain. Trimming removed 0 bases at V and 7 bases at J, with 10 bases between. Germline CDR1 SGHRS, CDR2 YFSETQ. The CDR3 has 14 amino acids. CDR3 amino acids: CASSLAGEGEKLFF. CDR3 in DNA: TGCGCCAGCAGCTTGGCCGGGGAGGGTGAAAAACTGTTTTTT.

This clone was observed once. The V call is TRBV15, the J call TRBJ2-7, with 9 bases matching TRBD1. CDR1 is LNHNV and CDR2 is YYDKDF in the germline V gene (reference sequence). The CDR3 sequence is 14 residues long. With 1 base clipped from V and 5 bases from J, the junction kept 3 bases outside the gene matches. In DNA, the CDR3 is TGTGCCACCAGCAGAGGGACAGGGGAGGACGAGCAGTACTTC. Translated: CATSRGTGEDEQYF.

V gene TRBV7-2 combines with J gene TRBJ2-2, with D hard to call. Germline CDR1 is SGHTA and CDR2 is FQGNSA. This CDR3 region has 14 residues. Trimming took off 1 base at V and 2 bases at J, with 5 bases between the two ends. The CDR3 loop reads CASSLGLNTGELFF. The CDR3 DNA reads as TGTGCCAGCAGCTTAGGACTTAACACCGGGGAGCTGTTTTTT.

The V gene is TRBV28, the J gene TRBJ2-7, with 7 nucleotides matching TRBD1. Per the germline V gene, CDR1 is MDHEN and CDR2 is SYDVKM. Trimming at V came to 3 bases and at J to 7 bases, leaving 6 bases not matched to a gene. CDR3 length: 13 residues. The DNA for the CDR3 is TGTGCCAGCAGTTTCCCCGGGACAGTAGAGCAGTACTTC. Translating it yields CASSFPGTVEQYF.

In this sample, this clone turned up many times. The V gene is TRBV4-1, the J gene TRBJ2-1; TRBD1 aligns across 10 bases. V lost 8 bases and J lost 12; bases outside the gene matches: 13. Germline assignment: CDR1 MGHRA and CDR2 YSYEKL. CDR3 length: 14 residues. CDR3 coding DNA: TGCGCCAGCGGAGATCAGACAGGGGGCTCTCGGCAGTTCTTC. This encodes CASGDQTGGSRQFF.

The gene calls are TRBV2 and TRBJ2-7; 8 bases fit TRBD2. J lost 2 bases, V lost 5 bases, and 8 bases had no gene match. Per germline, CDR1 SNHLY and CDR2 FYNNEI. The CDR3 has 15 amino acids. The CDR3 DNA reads TGTGCCAGCAGTCTCCGACTAGCGTCGACCTACGAGCAGTACTTC. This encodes CASSLRLASTYEQYF.

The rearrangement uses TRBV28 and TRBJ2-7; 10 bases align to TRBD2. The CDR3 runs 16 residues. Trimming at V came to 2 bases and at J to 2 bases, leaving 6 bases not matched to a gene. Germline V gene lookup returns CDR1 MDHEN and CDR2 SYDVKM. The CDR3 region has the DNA TGTGCCAGCAGTTTAAGTGGACTAGCGGCCGCCTACGAGCAGTACTTC. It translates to CASSLSGLAAAYEQYF.

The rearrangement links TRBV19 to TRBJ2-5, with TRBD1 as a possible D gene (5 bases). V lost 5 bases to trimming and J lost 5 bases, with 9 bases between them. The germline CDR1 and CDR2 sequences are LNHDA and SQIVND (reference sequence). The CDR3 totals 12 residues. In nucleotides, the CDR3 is TGTGCCAGTAGTCCCTCAGGGGAGACCCAGTACTTC. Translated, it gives CASSPSGETQYF.

The DNA for the CDR3 is TGTGCCAGCAGCTTAGAACTAACCTACGAGCAGTACTTC. It codes for CASSLELTYEQYF. The gene calls are TRBV7-2 and TRBJ2-7; D gene uncertain. The length of the CDR3 is 13 residues. CDR1 SGHTA and CDR2 FQGNSA come from the germline V gene. V shed 1 base and J shed 2 bases, with 6 bases lying between them.

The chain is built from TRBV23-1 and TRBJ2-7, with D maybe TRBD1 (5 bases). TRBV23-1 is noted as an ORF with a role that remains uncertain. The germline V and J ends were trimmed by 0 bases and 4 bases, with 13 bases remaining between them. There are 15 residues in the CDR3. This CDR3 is CASSQSARVPYEQYF. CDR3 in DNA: TGCGCCAGCAGTCAATCGGCCAGGGTCCCTTACGAGCAGTACTTC.